This T cell receptor (beta chain) was sequenced for a study of T cell repertoires in cytomegalovirus infection. CDR3 length equals 15 residues. Trimming at V came to 1 base and at J to 5 bases, leaving 3 bases not matched to a gene. This clonotype showed up many times. MiXCR was run by TCRdb on the reads, yielding one entry per CDR3 protein. Of about 490,000 distinct CDR3 sequences detected, approximately 10% appear once; the ten largest clones hold about a tenth. This chain uses TRBV12-3 or TRBV12-4 with TRBJ2-1; 9 nucleotides line up with TRBD2. The sequencing sample was made of PBMCs. The sequence was collected from a human donor in good health (CMV status not recorded). Some clones in this sample may be carry-over from other donors' samples. Here the CDR3 reads CASSLGVAGDNEQFF. The CDR3 DNA reads TGTGCCAGCAGTTTAGGGGTAGCGGGGGACAATGAGCAGTTCTTC.